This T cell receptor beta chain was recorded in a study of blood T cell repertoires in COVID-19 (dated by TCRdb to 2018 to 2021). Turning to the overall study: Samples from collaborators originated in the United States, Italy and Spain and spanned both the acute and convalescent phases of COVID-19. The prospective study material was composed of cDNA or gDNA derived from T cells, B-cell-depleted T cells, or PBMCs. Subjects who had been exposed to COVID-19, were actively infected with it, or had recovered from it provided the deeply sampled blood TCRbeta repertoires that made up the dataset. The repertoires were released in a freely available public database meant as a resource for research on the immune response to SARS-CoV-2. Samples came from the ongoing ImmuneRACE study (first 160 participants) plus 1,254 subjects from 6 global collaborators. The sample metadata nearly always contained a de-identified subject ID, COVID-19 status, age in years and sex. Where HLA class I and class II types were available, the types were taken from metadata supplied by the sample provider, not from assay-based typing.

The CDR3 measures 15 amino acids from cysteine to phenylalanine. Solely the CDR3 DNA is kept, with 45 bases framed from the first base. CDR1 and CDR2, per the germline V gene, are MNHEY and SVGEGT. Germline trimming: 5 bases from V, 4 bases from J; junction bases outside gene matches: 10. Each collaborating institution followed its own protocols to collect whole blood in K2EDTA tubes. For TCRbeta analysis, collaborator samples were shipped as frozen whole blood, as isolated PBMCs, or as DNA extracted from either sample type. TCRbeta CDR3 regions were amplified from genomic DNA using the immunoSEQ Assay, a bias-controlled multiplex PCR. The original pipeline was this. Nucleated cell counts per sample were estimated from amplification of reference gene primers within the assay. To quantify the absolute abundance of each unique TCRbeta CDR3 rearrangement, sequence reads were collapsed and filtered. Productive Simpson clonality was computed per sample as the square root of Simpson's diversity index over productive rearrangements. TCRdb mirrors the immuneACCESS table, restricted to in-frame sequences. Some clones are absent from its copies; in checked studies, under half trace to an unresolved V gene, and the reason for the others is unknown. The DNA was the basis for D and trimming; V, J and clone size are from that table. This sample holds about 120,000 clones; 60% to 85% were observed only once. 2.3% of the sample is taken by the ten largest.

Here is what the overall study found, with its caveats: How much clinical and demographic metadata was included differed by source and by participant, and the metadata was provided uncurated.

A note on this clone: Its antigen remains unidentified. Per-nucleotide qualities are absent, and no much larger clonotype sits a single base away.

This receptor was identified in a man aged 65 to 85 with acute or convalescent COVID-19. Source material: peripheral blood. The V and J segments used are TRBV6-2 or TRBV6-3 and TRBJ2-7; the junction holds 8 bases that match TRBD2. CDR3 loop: CASSRGGSLIYEQYF. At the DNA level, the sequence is TGTGCCAGCAGTCGCGGGGGGTCTCTAATTTACGAGCAGTACTTC.